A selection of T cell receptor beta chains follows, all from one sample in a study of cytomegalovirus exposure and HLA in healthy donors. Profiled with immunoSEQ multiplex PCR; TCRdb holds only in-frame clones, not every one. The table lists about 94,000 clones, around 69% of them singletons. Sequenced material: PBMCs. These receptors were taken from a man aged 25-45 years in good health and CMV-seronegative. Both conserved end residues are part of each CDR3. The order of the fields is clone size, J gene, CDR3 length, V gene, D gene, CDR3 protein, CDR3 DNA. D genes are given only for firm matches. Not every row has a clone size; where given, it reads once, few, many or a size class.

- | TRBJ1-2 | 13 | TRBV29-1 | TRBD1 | CSGMDRGLEGYTF | TGCAGCGGTATGGACAGGGGTTTAGAGGGCTACACCTTC
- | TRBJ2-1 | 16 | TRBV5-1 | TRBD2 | CASSYLAGGPHNEQFF | TGCGCCAGCAGCTATCTAGCGGGGGGGCCCCACAATGAGCAGTTCTTC
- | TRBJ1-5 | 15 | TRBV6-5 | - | CASSYSEGLDQPQHF | TGTGCCAGCAGTTACTCGGAGGGACTAGATCAGCCCCAGCATTTT
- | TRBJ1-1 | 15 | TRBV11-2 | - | CASSLEPGPNTEAFF | TGTGCCAGCAGCTTAGAGCCAGGGCCGAACACTGAAGCTTTCTTT
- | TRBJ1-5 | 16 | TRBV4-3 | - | CASSQDSNPTGQPQHF | TGCGCCAGCAGCCAAGATTCAAATCCTACAGGGCAGCCCCAGCATTTT
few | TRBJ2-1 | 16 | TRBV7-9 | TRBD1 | CSSSLVGTGVFNEQFF | TGTTCCAGCAGCTTAGTGGGGACAGGGGTTTTTAATGAGCAGTTCTTC
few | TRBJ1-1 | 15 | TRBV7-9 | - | CASSLVFGKNTEAFF | TGTGCCAGCAGCTTAGTGTTCGGGAAGAACACTGAAGCTTTCTTT
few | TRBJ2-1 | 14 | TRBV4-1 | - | CASSHRDRYNEQFF | TGCGCCAGCAGCCATAGAGACAGATACAATGAGCAGTTCTTC
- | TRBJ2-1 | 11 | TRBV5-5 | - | CASSPEYEQFF | TGTGCCAGCAGCCCCGAGTATGAGCAGTTCTTC
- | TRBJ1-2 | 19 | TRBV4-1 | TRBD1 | CASSQAEQGAVSANYGYTF | TGCGCCAGCAGCCAAGCGGAACAGGGGGCCGTTTCGGCTAACTATGGCTACACCTTC
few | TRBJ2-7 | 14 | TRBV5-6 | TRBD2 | CASSSDGGSGEQYF | TGTGCCAGCAGCTCGGACGGGGGGAGTGGGGAGCAGTACTTC
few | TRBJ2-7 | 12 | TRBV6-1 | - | CASSEYRGEQYF | TGTGCCAGCAGTGAATATAGGGGCGAGCAGTACTTC
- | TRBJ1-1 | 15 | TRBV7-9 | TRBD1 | CASSLRTGWNTEAFF | TGTGCCAGCAGCTTAAGGACAGGGTGGAACACTGAAGCTTTCTTT
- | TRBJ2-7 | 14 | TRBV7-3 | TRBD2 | CASSLRAGGQEQYF | TGTGCCAGCAGCTTAAGGGCGGGGGGGCAGGAGCAGTACTTC
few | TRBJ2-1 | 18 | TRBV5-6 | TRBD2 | CASSRQRGRNLFYNEQFF | TGTGCCAGCAGCAGGCAGCGCGGGAGAAACTTATTTTACAATGAGCAGTTCTTC
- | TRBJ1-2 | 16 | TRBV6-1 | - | CASSEAAAGRNYGYTF | TGTGCCAGCAGTGAAGCGGCGGCTGGGAGGAACTATGGCTACACCTTC
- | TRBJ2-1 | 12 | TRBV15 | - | CATSRGVLEQFF | TGTGCCACCAGCAGGGGAGTCTTAGAGCAGTTCTTC
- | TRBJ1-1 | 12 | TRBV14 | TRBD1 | CASSPKGARAFF | TGTGCCAGCAGCCCCAAGGGGGCGCGGGCTTTCTTT
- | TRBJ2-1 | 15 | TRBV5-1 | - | CASSEGSASYNEQFF | TGCGCCAGCAGCGAGGGTAGTGCGTCCTACAATGAGCAGTTCTTC
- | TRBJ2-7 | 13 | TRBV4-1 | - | CASSQDQTYEQYF | TGCGCCAGCAGCCAAGACCAAACCTACGAGCAGTACTTC
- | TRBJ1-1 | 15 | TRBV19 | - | CASPWEPEDNTEAFF | TGTGCCAGCCCTTGGGAGCCAGAAGATAACACTGAAGCTTTCTTT
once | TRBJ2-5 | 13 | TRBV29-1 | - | CSVRVGGLGTQYF | TGCAGCGTTCGGGTGGGGGGTTTGGGGACCCAGTACTTC
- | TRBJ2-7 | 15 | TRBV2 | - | CASSGESKQGYEQYF | TGTGCCAGCAGTGGGGAGAGCAAACAGGGATACGAGCAGTACTTC
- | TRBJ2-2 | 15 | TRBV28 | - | CASSSSRGNTGELFF | TGTGCCAGCAGTTCGAGCAGGGGGAACACCGGGGAGCTGTTTTTT
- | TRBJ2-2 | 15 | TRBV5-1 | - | CASSFNAGNTGELFF | TGCGCCAGCAGCTTCAACGCGGGGAACACCGGGGAGCTGTTTTTT
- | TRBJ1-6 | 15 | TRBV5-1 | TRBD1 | CASSSTGQENSPLHF | TGCGCCAGCAGCTCAACGGGACAGGAGAATTCACCCCTCCACTTT
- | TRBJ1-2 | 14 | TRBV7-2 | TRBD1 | CASSARQGDYGYTF | TGTGCCAGCAGCGCACGACAGGGCGACTATGGCTACACCTTC
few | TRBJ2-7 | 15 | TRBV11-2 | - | CASSLVRVRTYEQYF | TGTGCCAGCAGCTTAGTGAGGGTCAGAACCTACGAGCAGTACTTC
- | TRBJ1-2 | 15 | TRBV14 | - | CASSLRGPANYGYTF | TGTGCCAGCAGCCTCAGGGGCCCAGCTAACTATGGCTACACCTTC
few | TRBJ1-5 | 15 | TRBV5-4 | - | CASSSDRNSNQPQHF | TGTGCCAGCAGTTCCGACAGAAATAGCAATCAGCCCCAGCATTTT
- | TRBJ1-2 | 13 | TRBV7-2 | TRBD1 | CASSLVQGFGYTF | TGTGCCAGCAGCCTAGTACAGGGGTTTGGCTACACCTTC
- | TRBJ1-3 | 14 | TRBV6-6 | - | CASRSTGVGNTIYF | TGTGCCAGCAGGTCGACAGGAGTGGGAAACACCATATATTTT
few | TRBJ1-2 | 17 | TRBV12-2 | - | CASRLAPGASSLYGYTF | TGTGCAAGTCGCTTAGCGCCAGGGGCTTCGTCCCTCTATGGCTACACCTTC
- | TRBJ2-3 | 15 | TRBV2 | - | CASSVRGGSTDTQYF | TGTGCCAGCAGTGTGCGTGGCGGATCCACAGATACGCAGTATTTT
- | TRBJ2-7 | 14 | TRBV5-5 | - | CASSPGTSSREQYF | TGTGCCAGCAGCCCCGGGACATCAAGTCGCGAGCAGTACTTC
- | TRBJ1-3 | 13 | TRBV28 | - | CASRRYSGNTIYF | TGTGCCAGCAGACGCTACTCTGGAAACACCATATATTTT
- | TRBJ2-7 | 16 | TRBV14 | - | CASSHTLAPILGEQYF | TGTGCCAGCAGCCATACCCTAGCACCAATATTGGGCGAGCAGTACTTC
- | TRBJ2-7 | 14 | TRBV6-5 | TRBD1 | CASSYGDRAYEQYF | TGTGCCAGCAGTTACGGCGACAGGGCCTACGAGCAGTACTTC
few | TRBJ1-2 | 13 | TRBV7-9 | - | CASSERDYYGYTF | TGTGCCAGCAGCGAAAGGGACTACTATGGCTACACCTTC
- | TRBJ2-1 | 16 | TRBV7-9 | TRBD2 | CASSPTSGGNYNEQFF | TGTGCCAGCAGCCCAACTAGCGGGGGGAACTACAATGAGCAGTTCTTC
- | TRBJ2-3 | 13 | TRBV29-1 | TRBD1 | CSAYRGQGDTQYF | TGCAGCGCTTACAGGGGGCAGGGCGATACGCAGTATTTT
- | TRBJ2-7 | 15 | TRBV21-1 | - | CASSGRRRGKYEQYF | TGTGCCAGCAGTGGCCGCCGGCGGGGGAAATACGAGCAGTACTTC
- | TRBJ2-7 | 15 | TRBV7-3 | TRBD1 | CASGLTGGAMEEQYF | TGTGCCAGCGGGTTAACAGGGGGCGCTATGGAAGAGCAGTACTTC